This record looks at one T cell receptor (beta chain) sequence and its context. What it recognizes is unknown. These data are taken from a study of shared clonotypes between healthy human individuals. Findings and limits, study-wide: Naive subsets typically showed greater estimated richness than memory subsets. The donor pool, a small one, limited the genetic and exposure-history diversity represented.

When replicate PCRs were run on sorted subsets, they used 200 ng DNA, around 33,000 T cell genomes. Repertoires were generated with immunoSEQ multiplex PCR, while TCRdb's copy carries only in-frame clones and drops some. The data show millions of clones, 85% to 95% seen once. The CDR3 has 16 residues. Germline V gives CDR1 SGHDT, CDR2 YYEEEE. The germline V and J ends were trimmed by 4 bases and 7 bases, with 20 bases remaining between them. The TCR sequence derives from a man in his late teens or twenties in good health. Some clones in this sample may be carry-over from other donors' samples. V gene TRBV5-6 combines with J gene TRBJ1-4; D ambiguous. The sequencing input was naive CD4+ T cells from PBMCs. Subset defined: CD45RA+ positively selected. The CDR3 DNA reads as TGTGCCAGCAGCCCCCGAGGGCTCTCAGCGGGTGAAAAACTGTTTTTT. Translating it yields CASSPRGLSAGEKLFF.